These 16 T cell receptor beta chains came from one sample sequenced in a study of cytomegalovirus exposure and HLA in healthy donors (dated by TCRdb to 2015 to 2018). Library creation used the immunoSEQ multiplex PCR assay. For the multiplex PCR, a mixture combining 60 forward primers for TCR Vbeta segments and 13 reverse primers for TCR Jbeta segments was used. TCRdb took this table from immuneACCESS and kept in-frame rearrangements with V and J called. Such tables lack part of the clones; where checked against another copy, unresolved V genes explain under half of the gap, and the rest is unexplained. Within this sample are 210,000 or so clones, with roughly 83% of them counted one time only. The ten largest clonotypes hold 0.71% of the sample. Sequences were obtained from PBMCs. These receptors were obtained from a boy between 2 and 10 years old in good health and CMV-seronegative.

The J gene is TRBJ1-1, the V gene TRBV9; 7 bases map to TRBD1. This CDR3 comprises 13 residues. V shed 4 bases, J shed 1 base, and the junction held 1 base outside the gene matches. Per the germline V gene, CDR1 is SGDLS and CDR2 is YYNGEE. The CDR3 nucleotides are TGTGCCAGCAGCAGGGGGCCGAACACTGAAGCTTTCTTT. Translation gives CASSRGPNTEAFF.

J is TRBJ1-2 and V is TRBV6-5; D perhaps matches TRBD1 (6 bases). CDR1 and CDR2 from the germline V gene are MNHEY and SVGAGI. This CDR3 comprises 13 residues. V was pared by 2 bases and J by 6 bases, with 10 bases between. This chain's CDR3 is CASSYGGADGYTF. The CDR3, as DNA: TGTGCCAGCAGTTACGGGGGGGCGGATGGCTACACCTTC.

The V call is TRBV2, the J call TRBJ2-5; 10 bases are shared with TRBD2. This CDR3 contains 17 residues. Unmatched junction bases numbered 13, after V lost 4 bases and J lost 5 bases. CDR1 and CDR2 from the germline V gene are SNHLY and FYNNEI. CDR3 protein: CASSGLAGDPVRETQYF. CDR3 sequence (DNA): TGTGCCAGCAGTGGCCTAGCGGGGGACCCTGTCCGCGAGACCCAGTACTTC.

The rearrangement links TRBV6-4 to TRBJ2-3; 8 bases match TRBD2. The germline CDR1 and CDR2 sequences are MRHNA and SNTAGT. This CDR3 is built from 15 residues. The V and J ends lost 5 bases and 1 base, in that order; junction bases with no gene match: 5. CDR3 amino acids: CASSSTGGGTDTQYF. DNA for the CDR3: TGTGCCAGCAGTTCAACGGGGGGGGGCACAGATACGCAGTATTTT.

The J gene is TRBJ2-7, the V gene TRBV29-1, with D maybe TRBD1 (6 bases). The CDR3 length is 13 residues. In germline, CDR1 is SQVTM, CDR2 ANQGSEA. Trimming took 7 bases from V and 3 from J, leaving 16 bases between them. In DNA form, the CDR3 reads TGCAGCGCCACTACTACAGGGTACTACGAGCAGTACTTC. Amino acid sequence: CSATTTGYYEQYF.

The chain uses TRBV7-9 and TRBJ2-7; TRBD2 aligns across 8 bases. Trimming removed 4 bases from V and 6 bases from J; junction bases left unmatched: 5. The V gene's germline CDR1 is SEHNR and CDR2 FQNEAQ (reference sequence). CDR3 length: 13 amino acids. CDR3 sequence: CASSSRTSLEQYF. The CDR3 DNA sequence: TGTGCCAGCAGCTCACGGACTAGCCTCGAGCAGTACTTC.

With regard to this clone: Other DNA sequences of this sample code for an identical CDR3. The J gene is TRBJ1-3, the V gene TRBV27; 7 bases agree with TRBD1. The CDR3 covers 19 residues. With V trimmed by 1 base and J by 4 bases, 16 bases remained unmatched. The V gene's germline CDR1 is MNHEY and CDR2 SMNVEV (reference sequence). The CDR3: CASSLFGTALGRTGNTIYF. CDR3 nucleotides: TGTGCCAGCAGTTTATTTGGGACAGCGCTTGGAAGAACCGGAAACACCATATATTTT.

The chain joins TRBV5-1 to TRBJ2-5; 9 bases agree with TRBD2. Germline CDR1 SGHRS, CDR2 YFSETQ. This CDR3 contains 15 residues. V lost 3 bases to trimming and J lost 11 bases; unmatched junction nucleotides: 14. The CDR3 is CASSSLAGDLQEQYF. The DNA of the CDR3 is TGCGCCAGCAGCTCCTTAGCGGGGGACCTTCAAGAGCAGTACTTC.

The rearrangement links TRBV29-1 to TRBJ2-7; TRBD1 matches at 11 bases. From germline, CDR1 is SQVTM and CDR2 ANQGSEA. V shed 7 bases, J shed 6 bases, and the junction held 8 bases outside the gene matches. There are 13 residues in the CDR3. Here the CDR3 reads CSGIGTGGSEQYF. CDR3 sequence (DNA): TGCAGCGGGATAGGGACAGGGGGATCCGAGCAGTACTTC.

The chain couples TRBV9 to TRBJ1-2, with unresolved D. The CDR3 is 13 residues long. Trimming shortened V by 0 bases and J by 2 bases, and 5 bases separated the two germline ends. Germline V gene sequence: CDR1 SGDLS, CDR2 YYNGEE. The CDR3 protein is CASSVAQNYGYTF. The CDR3 coding sequence is TGTGCCAGCAGCGTAGCACAGAACTATGGCTACACCTTC.

This clone was recorded only once. Here the CDR3 DNA reads TGTGCCAGTAAGGGACAGGGGAATTCGAATGGCTACACCTTC. As protein: CASKGQGNSNGYTF. This chain links TRBV19 with TRBJ1-2; 10 nucleotides line up with TRBD1. This CDR3 contains 14 residues. Germline CDR1 and CDR2: LNHDA and SQIVND (reference sequence). J was trimmed by 6 bases and V by 7 bases; bases with no gene match: 8.

This rearrangement joins TRBV5-6 to TRBJ1-5; the D is unclear. This CDR3 contains 12 residues. Germline assignment: CDR1 SGHDT and CDR2 YYEEEE. V was cut by 2 bases and J by 5 bases, with 5 bases left in between. The CDR3 nucleotides are TGTGCCAGCAGCTTAACAGATCAGCCCCAGCATTTT. Protein product: CASSLTDQPQHF.

The rearrangement joins TRBV2 to TRBJ2-3; the D gene is possibly TRBD1 (5 bases). The V gene's germline CDR1 is SNHLY and CDR2 FYNNEI. The CDR3 spans 16 residues. Deletions cut 2 bases from V and 1 base from J, with 13 bases between. CDR3 coding DNA: TGTGCCAGCAGTGAATTACAGGTACGAGGCACAGATACGCAGTATTTT. Protein: CASSELQVRGTDTQYF. Using reference TRBV2 and TRBJ2-3 for the parts outside the CDR3, the full variable domain is EPEVTQTPSHQVTQMGQEVILRCVPISNHLYFYWYRQILGQKVEFLVSFYNNEISEKSEIFDDQFSVERPDGSNFTLKIRSTKLEDSAMYFCASSELQVRGTDTQYFGPGTRLTVL.

V gene TRBV19 combines with J gene TRBJ2-1; D possibly corresponds to TRBD2 (6 bases). The V end lost 4 bases, the J end lost 0 bases, and 34 bases lay between the germline ends. Per germline, CDR1 LNHDA and CDR2 SQIVND (reference sequence). The CDR3 has 23 amino acids. This CDR3 reads CASSRGVWGVADPIPSSYNEQFF. CDR3 sequence (DNA): TGTGCCAGTAGTAGGGGGGTTTGGGGGGTGGCGGACCCGATCCCAAGCTCCTACAATGAGCAGTTCTTC.

The chain carries TRBV12-5 and TRBJ2-7, with 7 positions matching TRBD2. V was pared by 5 bases and J by 3 bases, with 13 bases of the junction left unmatched. The CDR3 contains 16 residues. Per the germline V gene, CDR1 is LGHNT and CDR2 is FRNRAP. Written as DNA, the CDR3 is TGTGCTAGTGGTCCCGGACTAGTTTGGGGTCGCTACGAGCAGTACTTC. This encodes CASGPGLVWGRYEQYF.

Here the CDR3 reads CASNRKTGGNSPLHF. DNA of the CDR3: TGTGCCAGTAACCGTAAAACAGGGGGTAATTCACCCCTCCACTTT. The rearrangement links TRBV19 to TRBJ1-6; the match to TRBD1 covers 8 bases. In germline, CDR1 is LNHDA, CDR2 SQIVND (reference sequence). The junction had 8 bases not matched to a gene; V was cut back by 7 bases and J by 6 bases. The CDR3 is 15 amino acids.